The sequence of this T cell receptor (beta chain) was determined in a study of CD8+ T cells in alopecia areata. Study-level background: It was oral tofacitinib, at 5 to 10 mg twice daily, that treated patients received. The protocol delivered tofacitinib for 6 to 18 months, then withdrew it for 6 months.

The sample's treatment: oral pan-JAK inhibitor, 5-10 mg twice daily. This CDR3 is 14 amino acids long. The V gene's germline CDR1 is SGHRS and CDR2 YFSETQ. Trimming removed 0 bases at V and 6 bases at J, with 10 bases between. The authors extracted RNA and reverse transcribed it into cDNA as the sequencing template. Profiling relied on immunoSEQ multiplex PCR, and the TCRdb table lists in-frame clones only, not all of them. The sample lists about 220,000 clones; around three fifths were seen once. The sequencing here drew on CD4+ T cells sorted from blood, taken at week 4, from a patient treated with tofacitinib. This clonotype was obtained from a human donor with alopecia areata. V gene TRBV5-1 combines with J gene TRBJ2-1; unclear D gene. The CDR3 DNA follows: TGCGCCAGCAGCTTGGGGCGGACGGCCAATGAGCAGTTCTTC. Protein: CASSLGRTANEQFF.